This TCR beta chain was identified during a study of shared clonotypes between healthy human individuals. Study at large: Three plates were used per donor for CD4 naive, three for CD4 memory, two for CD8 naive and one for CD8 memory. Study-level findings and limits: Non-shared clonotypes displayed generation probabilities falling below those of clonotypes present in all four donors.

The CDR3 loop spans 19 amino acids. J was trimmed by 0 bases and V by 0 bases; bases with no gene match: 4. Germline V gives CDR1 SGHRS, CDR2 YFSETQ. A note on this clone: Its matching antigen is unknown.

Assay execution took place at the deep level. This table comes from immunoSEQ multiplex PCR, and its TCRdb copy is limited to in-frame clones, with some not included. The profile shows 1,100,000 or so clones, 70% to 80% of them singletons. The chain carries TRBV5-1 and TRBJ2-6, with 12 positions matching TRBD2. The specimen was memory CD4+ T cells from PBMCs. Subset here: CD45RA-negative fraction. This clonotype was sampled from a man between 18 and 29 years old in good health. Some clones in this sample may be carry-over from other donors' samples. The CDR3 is CASSLAGLAGISGANVLTF. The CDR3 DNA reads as TGCGCCAGCAGCTTGGCCGGACTAGCGGGAATCTCTGGGGCCAACGTCCTGACTTTC.